These 5 T cell receptor beta chains were sequenced from one sample in a study of T cells in Graves' hyperthyroidism and ophthalmopathy. TCR beta CDR3 region amplification was performed from RNA transcripts. In the first-round RT-PCR of the TCR CDR3, the HTBI primer set was used. Each CDR3 protein is one row after TCRdb ran MiXCR on the multiplex PCR reads. Among 300,000 to 450,000 distinct CDR3 sequences, about 14% were seen once, and the ten largest hold approximately 10%. Sequencing was performed on blood. The receptor source for this set is a woman aged 55-75 years with Graves' hyperthyroidism.

This clonotype was found a few times. The chain has TRBV6-1 and TRBJ1-5, with D perhaps matching TRBD1 (6 bases). The CDR3 extends over 17 amino acids. V lost 8 bases to trimming and J lost 0 bases, with 20 bases between them. In germline, CDR1 is MNHNS, CDR2 SASEGT. The CDR3 reads CASSGGRVPYSNQPQHF. As DNA, the CDR3 is TGTGCCAGCTCCGGGGGCAGGGTTCCATATAGCAATCAGCCCCAGCATTTT.

The rearrangement joins TRBV11-2 to TRBJ2-7; 9 nucleotides align to TRBD1. Trimming removed 5 bases from V and 2 bases from J; junction bases left unmatched: 4. The germline V gene has CDR1 SGHAT and CDR2 FQNNGV. This CDR3 contains 14 residues. The CDR3 spells CASSLDRGAYEQYF. CDR3 nucleotides: TGTGCCAGCAGCCTTGACAGGGGGGCCTACGAGCAGTACTTC.

This clonotype turned up a few times. This chain links TRBV15 with TRBJ1-1; D gene ambiguous. Germline V gene sequence: CDR1 LNHNV, CDR2 YYDKDF (reference sequence). CDR3 length equals 14 residues. V was trimmed by 2 bases and J by 6 bases, leaving 13 bases between them. The CDR3 spells CATSRRRGTAEAFF. The CDR3 DNA reads TGTGCCACCAGCAGACGTCGGGGAACAGCTGAAGCTTTCTTT. Combining the CDR3 with reference TRBV15 and TRBJ1-1 gives the whole variable domain DAMVIQNPRYQVTQFGKPVTLSCSQTLNHNVMYWYQQKSSQAPKLLFHYYDKDFNNEADTPDNFQSRRPNTSFCFLDIRSPGLGDTAMYLCATSRRRGTAEAFFGQGTRLTVV.

This clonotype was seen at least ten times. The rearrangement links TRBV11-2 to TRBJ1-5; D remains ambiguous. Germline lookup yields CDR1 SGHAT and CDR2 FQNNGV. The ends were cut back, 0 bases at V and 7 bases at J, with 7 bases in the middle. CDR3 length equals 13 residues. CDR3 residues: CASSLEPTQPQHF. In nucleotides, the CDR3 is TGTGCCAGCAGCTTAGAACCAACCCAGCCCCAGCATTTT.

The chain couples TRBV24-1 to TRBJ2-1; TRBD1 aligns across 9 bases. J lost 0 bases, V lost 0 bases, and 2 bases had no gene match. The CDR3 runs to 17 residues. Germline-derived CDR1 and CDR2 are KGHDR and SFDVKD. The CDR3 here is CATSDLTGGRSYNEQFF. The CDR3 DNA reads TGTGCCACCAGTGATTTGACAGGGGGCCGCTCCTACAATGAGCAGTTCTTC.